The TCR beta chain described here comes from a study of cytotoxic CD8 clonotypes in ibrutinib-treated CLL. Overall study: Patients: roughly ten relapsed/refractory, about 14 treatment-naive, roughly 17 IGHV unmutated. Study-level results: There were few public clonotypes, and on treatment they contracted or stayed stable. Sustained-remission and progressing patients' sampling times differed.

Roughly 2.2 micrograms of genomic DNA from cryopreserved PBMCs went into TCR beta libraries. Trimming removed 3 bases from V and 3 bases from J; junction bases left unmatched: 14. CDR3 length: 18 residues. Comments on this clone: The antigen remains unidentified.

Clones were read by immunoSEQ multiplex PCR, and TCRdb kept only the in-frame ones, dropping some. This table has 120,000 to 150,000 clones, approximately 80% appearing once. The clonotype originates from a human donor with chronic lymphocytic leukemia. The chain combines TRBV23-1 with TRBJ2-3, with 8 bases lining up with TRBD1. TRBV23-1 qualifies as an ORF whose function is uncertain. This specimen consisted of PBMCs, obtained after 12 months of ibrutinib treatment. The CDR3 DNA follows: TGCGCCAGCAGTCACTTAAGTTGCAGGGGGCGCCGGACAGATACGCAGTATTTT. Translation gives CASSHLSCRGRRTDTQYF.